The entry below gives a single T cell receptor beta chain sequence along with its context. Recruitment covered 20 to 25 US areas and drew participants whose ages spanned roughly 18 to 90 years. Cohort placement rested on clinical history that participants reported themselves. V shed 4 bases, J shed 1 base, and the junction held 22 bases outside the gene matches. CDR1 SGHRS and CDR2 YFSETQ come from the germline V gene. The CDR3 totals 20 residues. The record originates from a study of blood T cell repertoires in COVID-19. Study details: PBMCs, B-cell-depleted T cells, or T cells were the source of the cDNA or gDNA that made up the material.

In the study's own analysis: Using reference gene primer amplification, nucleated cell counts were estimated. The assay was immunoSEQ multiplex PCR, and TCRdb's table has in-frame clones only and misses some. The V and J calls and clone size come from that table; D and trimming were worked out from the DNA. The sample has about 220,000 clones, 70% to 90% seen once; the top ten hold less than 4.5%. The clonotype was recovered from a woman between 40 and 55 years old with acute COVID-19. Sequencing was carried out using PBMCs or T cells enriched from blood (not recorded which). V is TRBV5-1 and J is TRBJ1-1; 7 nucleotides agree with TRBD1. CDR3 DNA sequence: TGCGCCAGCAGCACCGGAGGGGTGTGGGACAGAGGGGTTAGGAACACTGAAGCTTTCTTT. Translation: CASSTGGVWDRGVRNTEAFF.